This TCR beta chain was observed in a study of identical twins. This clonotype was detected many times. Its antigen is as yet unknown. Regarding the study as a whole: Where beta out-of-frame sequences were concerned, excess twin sharing was weaker.

This CDR3 spans 13 amino acids. Trimming shortened V by 3 bases and J by 7 bases, and 13 bases separated the two germline ends. Germline values: CDR1 SGHTA, CDR2 FQGNSA. TCRdb reanalysed the 5' RACE reads using MiXCR and keeps one entry per CDR3 protein. This table holds 550,000 to 700,000 distinct CDR3 sequences, around 20% found once. These data were likewise used in another study, on T cells expressing NK-cell markers. That study reports: There remained a lack of clarity about HCMV specificity of expanded NKG2C+ T cell clones.

The sample comprised PBMCs. The source of this sequence is a woman between 18 and 29 years old in good health. The chain links TRBV7-2 to TRBJ2-7; D might be TRBD2 (5 bases). The chain's CDR3 is CASSFSESGEQYF. The CDR3 nucleotides read TGTGCCAGCAGCTTCTCCGAGTCGGGAGAGCAGTACTTC.